This T cell receptor (beta chain) was found in a study of T cell responses to AZD1222 COVID-19 vaccine (dated by TCRdb to the early 2020s). About the full investigation: AZD1222 recipients with second doses at about 4 weeks or about 12 weeks were pooled, because spike-specific TCR depth and breadth did not differ between schedules. A total of just over 230 trial participants underwent TCR sequencing, of whom 207 had received two doses of AZD1222 and about 25 had received two doses of the MenACWY control vaccine. Enrollment into the trials was organized by age into subgroups of 18-55, 56-69 and 70-plus years, and those subgroups contained roughly 160, 29 and 62 TCR-sequenced participants, respectively. The paper as a whole reports these results and caveats: Conclusions about previously exposed vaccinees are limited because only six or seven AZD1222 recipients were SARS-CoV-2 seropositive at baseline. Participants were mostly white British and included more females than males, and it was suggested by the authors that clonal diversity may have been underestimated. A significant rise in spike-specific TCR breadth and depth was observed after two AZD1222 doses relative to day 0 and relative to MenACWY recipients. No day 14 peak-response samples were available, so repertoires were characterized only after the peak T cell response. Reportedly, close to half of the unique spike-specific TCRs recognized epitopes lying outside the regions that are mutated in the B.1.351 and B.1.1.7 variants. The 56-69-year group was small, and its depth increase did not reach significance, likely because of low power. Vaccine-associated CD4 TCRs spanned the whole spike protein, with dominant responses in regions 160-218 and 743-854.

Explained via the paper, the time point label denotes: baseline before first vaccination. Samples from vaccinated people were obtained from the UK trials COV001 and COV002, which included a single-blind randomized controlled phase 2/3 trial of AZD1222 (ChAdOx1 nCoV-19) in healthy adults. Trial participant PBMC samples were collected at day 0 and day 28 after the second dose for TCRbeta chain sequencing. Comments on this clone: Its specific antigen is unknown. The input lacks base qualities; no much larger clone sits a single base away.

The CDR3 regions of human TCRbeta chains were subjected to immunosequencing. In the original analysis: TCRs in the repertoires were matched against a reference library of SARS-CoV-2-specific TCRs that had been generated with the MIRA antigen-specificity platform. Breadth was defined as the fraction of unique TCRs that were SARS-CoV-2-associated, and depth was defined as the fraction of total T cells that were SARS-CoV-2-associated. Using the MIRA data, every spike-specific TCR was mapped to the spike region that the TCR reacted to and assigned to either a CD4 or a CD8 class. Log10-transformed breadth and depth values were compared by one-way ANOVA with Sidak's multiple comparisons tests. TCRdb took this table from immuneACCESS and kept in-frame rearrangements with V and J called. Such tables lack part of the clones; where checked against another copy, unresolved V genes explain under half of the gap, and the rest is unexplained. V and J calls and clone size are copied from that table; D and trimming were computed from the DNA. This sample is represented by about 150,000 clones; about 90% of them were singletons. The ten largest account for over 1.3% of the sample.

The sample consisted of peripheral blood, taken on day 0 of AZD1222 vaccination. The receptor was isolated from an adult in good health.

The DNA sequence is TGCGCCAGCAGCTTGGGGACCCACAGGGTAGGCGGCAATGAGCAGTTCTTC. This sequence encodes CASSLGTHRVGGNEQFF. The rearranged chain carries TRBV5-1 and TRBJ2-1, with TRBD1 perhaps the D gene, on 6 matching bases. There are 17 amino acids in the CDR3, from cysteine to phenylalanine inclusive. Here the CDR3 DNA is all that survives: 51 bases in frame from base 1. CDR1 and CDR2 were assigned from the germline V gene as SGHRS and YFSETQ. V loses 0 bases of germline sequence and J loses 6 bases, and the interval between the two ends is 19 bases.